This is a list of T cell receptor beta chains from one sample in a study of cytomegalovirus exposure and HLA in healthy donors. TCRdb keeps only in-frame clones here, not all; method: immunoSEQ multiplex PCR. The data contain over 150,000 clones, over 65% of them singletons. Sample: PBMCs. All receptors come from a boy younger than 10 in good health and CMV-seronegative. The conserved cysteine and the conserved F or W are not part of the CDR3 here.

V gene: TRBV7-7
CDR3 protein: ASSLGAGGHTDTQY

V gene: TRBV10-3
CDR3 protein: AISTRGPDPGELF

V gene: TRBV5-5
CDR3 protein: ASSFPAGELF

V gene: TRBV6-4
CDR3 protein: ASRAAGTTYEQY

V gene: TRBV4-2
CDR3 protein: ASSPTGGDSPLH

V gene: TRBV6-1
CDR3 protein: ASTSEVGGGYT

V gene: TRBV19
CDR3 protein: ASSMPGVEQF

V gene: TRBV29-1
CDR3 protein: SVEYRPYGYT

V gene: TRBV6-5
CDR3 protein: ASSYSGTGTYGYT

V gene: TRBV10-3
CDR3 protein: AIGAGQGLGGYEQY

V gene: TRBV5-4
CDR3 protein: ASSLGQESYEQY

V gene: TRBV7-7
CDR3 protein: ASSFTVNTEAF

V gene: TRBV9
CDR3 protein: ASSVGLAGDTDTQY

V gene: TRBV2
CDR3 protein: ASSLSGLAKNIQY

V gene: TRBV30
CDR3 protein: AVGGATGDTQY

V gene: TRBV4-2
CDR3 protein: ASSQRSGTSGPTDTQY